The 26 T cell receptor beta chains in this list originate from one sample, sequenced in a study of CD8 T cells in Susac syndrome. RNA amounts of about 0.5 to 1 ug underwent reverse transcription with random hexamers. TCRdb re-called the immunoSEQ multiplex PCR reads with MiXCR, one entry per CDR3 protein. The sample has more than 100,000 distinct CDR3 sequences; just over 95% are singletons. Sequenced: CD4+ T cells from PBMCs. The receptors originated from a human donor with Susac syndrome.

The chain has TRBV20-1 and TRBJ2-7; D perhaps matches TRBD2 (6 bases). The CDR3 totals 14 residues. CDR1 and CDR2 (germline): DFQATT, SNEGSKA (reference sequence). The CDR3 DNA is TGCACAGTGCCCCCCGGACTACCTCCTGGTGAGCAGTACTTC. Translation: CTVPPGLPPGEQYF.

The chain is built from TRBV28 and TRBJ1-5, with a weak D call TRBD1 (5 bases). Germline assignment: CDR1 MDHEN and CDR2 SYDVKM. This CDR3 has 15 amino acids. Trimming removed 6 bases from V and 5 bases from J, with 17 bases in between. The CDR3 bases are TGTGCCAGCAGAACGACCAAGGCAGGGTATCAGCCCCAGCATTTT. Translated, it gives CASRTTKAGYQPQHF.

V is TRBV24-1 and J is TRBJ2-3; perhaps TRBD2 as D (7 bases). V gave up 10 bases and J gave up 4 bases, with 20 bases separating them. Germline CDR1 is KGHDR and CDR2 is SFDVKD. The CDR3 is 15 amino acids. CDR3 sequence reads: CATSEGGRLADTQYF. In nucleotides, the CDR3 is TGTGCCACGAGCGAGGGGGGGAGGCTTGCAGATACGCAGTATTTT.

The V and J genes are TRBV6-5 and TRBJ2-1; D is undetermined. The CDR3 consists of 14 residues. Germline CDR1 is MNHEY and CDR2 is SVGAGI. V dropped 4 bases and J dropped 5 bases, with 12 bases sitting between them. The CDR3 protein is CASSSTLPDNEQFF. CDR3 sequence (DNA): TGTGCCAGCAGTTCTACTTTGCCCGACAATGAGCAGTTCTTC.

The V and J genes are TRBV2 and TRBJ2-7, with D perhaps given as TRBD1 or TRBD2 (6 bases each). V was clipped by 10 bases and J by 4 bases, with 11 bases between them. The CDR3 runs to 11 residues. From germline, CDR1 is SNHLY and CDR2 FYNNEI. Here the CDR3 DNA reads TGTGCCACTACGGGGGCTTACGAGCAGTACTTC. As protein: CATTGAYEQYF.

The gene calls are TRBV2 and TRBJ2-1; 8 bases fit TRBD1. The ends lost 3 bases at V and 9 bases at J; junction bases unmatched: 10. Germline V CDR1 and CDR2: SNHLY, FYNNEI. The CDR3 runs 15 residues. The CDR3 DNA reads TGTGCCAGCAGTGATTCTGGACAGGGACGGAGTGAGCAGTTCTTC. Translation: CASSDSGQGRSEQFF.

The genes are TRBV20-1 and TRBJ2-2; D may match TRBD1 or TRBD2 (5 bases each). The CDR3 consists of 14 residues. In germline, CDR1 is DFQATT, CDR2 SNEGSKA (reference sequence). V lost 3 bases to trimming and J lost 6 bases, with 14 bases between them. CDR3 region: CSASRDPMAGELFF. CDR3 DNA sequence: TGCAGTGCTAGCCGGGACCCCATGGCCGGGGAGCTGTTTTTT.

This chain uses TRBV29-1 with TRBJ2-3, with 7 bases fitting TRBD2. The CDR3 covers 13 residues. The germline V gene has CDR1 SQVTM and CDR2 ANQGSEA. V was pared by 4 bases and J by 4 bases, with 5 bases of the junction left unmatched. CDR3 loop: CSVGGRTPDTQYF. CDR3 in DNA: TGCAGCGTTGGCGGGAGAACCCCAGATACGCAGTATTTT.

The chain employs TRBV5-1 and TRBJ2-2; 10 bases map to TRBD2. Per the germline V gene, CDR1 is SGHRS and CDR2 is YFSETQ. The V gene end was trimmed by 0 bases and the J gene end by 4 bases; junction bases not matched to a gene: 3. The CDR3 consists of 16 residues. In nucleotides, the CDR3 is TGCGCCAGCAGCTTGGAACTAGCGGGAAGCACCGGGGAGCTGTTTTTT. This gives the protein CASSLELAGSTGELFF.

J is TRBJ2-1 and V is TRBV7-9; a possible D gene is TRBD2 (6 bases). The V end lost 5 bases, the J end lost 5 bases, and 19 bases lay between the germline ends. The CDR3 is 16 residues long. CDR1 and CDR2 from the germline V gene are SEHNR and FQNEAQ (reference sequence). DNA for the CDR3: TGTGCCAGCAGCCCGCGGACCGCGGGGCTAAACAATGAGCAGTTCTTC. It translates to CASSPRTAGLNNEQFF.

This chain connects TRBV20-1 to TRBJ2-2; 10 positions match TRBD1. The ends lost 5 bases at V and 6 bases at J; junction bases unmatched: 12. This CDR3 is 16 amino acids long. Germline V gives CDR1 DFQATT, CDR2 SNEGSKA (reference sequence). The CDR3 DNA reads TGCAGTGCTCTCCCCCTGGGACAGGGGTCTGCCGGGGAGCTGTTTTTT. Translation: CSALPLGQGSAGELFF.

The chain employs TRBV11-2 and TRBJ1-2; 9 bases match TRBD1. CDR1 and CDR2 (germline): SGHAT, FQNNGV. V trimming: 5 bases; J trimming: 3 bases; junction bases outside the gene matches: 7. CDR3 length: 15 residues. The CDR3 nucleotides read TGTGCCAGCAGCCCTTGGGGACAGGGAGACTATGGCTACACCTTC. This sequence encodes CASSPWGQGDYGYTF.

This clonotype is a singleton in its sample. This chain uses TRBV28 with TRBJ1-2, with TRBD1 matching over 7 bases. This CDR3 has 15 amino acids. Trimming removed 6 bases from V and 8 bases from J; junction bases left unmatched: 15. Germline V lookup: CDR1 MDHEN, CDR2 SYDVKM. CDR3 in amino acids: CASRAPGQTPRGYTF. CDR3 in DNA: TGTGCCAGCAGGGCCCCGGGACAGACCCCCCGGGGCTACACCTTC.

The chain couples TRBV5-1 to TRBJ2-1; the match to TRBD1 covers 7 bases. This CDR3 is 17 amino acids long. Germline trimming cut 4 bases from V and 4 bases from J; bases unmatched to any gene: 14. Per the germline V gene, CDR1 is SGHRS and CDR2 is YFSETQ. The CDR3 nucleotides read TGCGCCAGCAGCCTGGATGTTGTGGGACAGAGATACAATGAGCAGTTCTTC. Translated, it gives CASSLDVVGQRYNEQFF.

This sequence joins TRBV5-1 and TRBJ2-2, with no clear D. Germline V gene lookup returns CDR1 SGHRS and CDR2 YFSETQ. Trimming removed 1 base from V and 0 bases from J, with 13 bases in between. CDR3 length: 17 amino acids. This chain's CDR3 is CASSLMRSTTNTGELFF. CDR3 DNA sequence: TGCGCCAGCAGCTTGATGCGAAGTACCACGAACACCGGGGAGCTGTTTTTT.

The chain has TRBV7-2 and TRBJ2-5; the match to TRBD2 covers 7 bases. The CDR3 sequence is 18 residues long. The ends lost 1 base at V and 5 bases at J; junction bases unmatched: 16. In germline, CDR1 is SGHTA, CDR2 FQGNSA. The CDR3 loop reads CASSLEPRWGRGRETQYF. CDR3 DNA: TGTGCCAGCAGCTTAGAGCCCCGTTGGGGGAGGGGTCGGGAGACCCAGTACTTC.

The J gene is TRBJ2-3, the V gene TRBV20-1; either TRBD1 or TRBD2 may supply D (6 bases each). The CDR3 spans 14 residues. With 4 bases removed from V and 6 bases from J, the gap between germline ends came to 17 bases. Germline loops: CDR1 DFQATT, CDR2 SNEGSKA (reference sequence). CDR3 protein: CSAKGGDKGDTQYF. The CDR3 nucleotides read TGCAGTGCTAAGGGGGGAGACAAAGGGGATACGCAGTATTTT.

This clonotype appeared once. V usage is TRBV12-3 or TRBV12-4 and J usage is TRBJ1-2; TRBD1 agrees at 10 bases. The CDR3 is made up of 14 amino acids. J was trimmed by 8 bases and V by 5 bases; bases with no gene match: 8. The CDR3: CASSPRTGGGGYTF. In DNA form, the CDR3 reads TGTGCCAGCAGTCCCAGGACAGGGGGTGGCGGCTACACCTTC.

This chain uses TRBV12-3 or TRBV12-4 with TRBJ2-7; 8 bases fit TRBD2. J gave up 5 bases and V 3 bases, and 15 bases lay outside the gene matches. The CDR3 contains 17 residues. The CDR3 nucleotides read TGTGCCAGCAGTTTGGGTAGGAAGCGGGAGTTTTCCCACGAGCAGTACTTC. It translates to CASSLGRKREFSHEQYF.

This chain links TRBV3-1 with TRBJ1-4; D is unclear. Trimming pared 2 bases from V and 8 bases from J, leaving 6 bases between. The CDR3 runs 12 residues. The germline V gene encodes CDR1 LGHDT and CDR2 YNNKEL (reference sequence). In DNA, the CDR3 is TGTGCCAGCAGCCAAATAGGCGAAAAACTGTTTTTT. This translates into CASSQIGEKLFF.

The V gene is TRBV7-3, the J gene TRBJ2-5; D is unclear. The V end lost 4 bases, the J end lost 2 bases, and 14 bases lay between the germline ends. This CDR3 has 15 amino acids. From germline, CDR1 is SGHTA and CDR2 FQGTGA. The CDR3 sequence is CASSSIPGNQETQYF. In DNA, the CDR3 is TGTGCCAGCAGCTCTATCCCTGGTAATCAAGAGACCCAGTACTTC.

This clonotype appeared once. The chain links TRBV2 to TRBJ2-7; D might be TRBD1 (5 bases). Trimming took off 6 bases at V and 7 bases at J, with 19 bases between the two ends. Germline values: CDR1 SNHLY, CDR2 FYNNEI. This CDR3 is 14 amino acids long. The CDR3 spells CASRWAWGPSEQYF. As DNA, the CDR3 is TGTGCCAGCAGGTGGGCGTGGGGCCCCTCGGAGCAGTACTTC.

The chain uses TRBV12-3 or TRBV12-4 and TRBJ2-7; 9 positions agree with TRBD2. There are 15 residues in the CDR3. Germline trimming cut 6 bases from V and 1 base from J; bases unmatched to any gene: 7. The CDR3 is CASSQGAGGSYEQYF. CDR3 coding DNA: TGTGCCAGCAGCCAGGGCGCGGGAGGGTCCTACGAGCAGTACTTC.

J is TRBJ1-5 and V is TRBV9; no firm D call. CDR1 and CDR2 (germline): SGDLS, YYNGEE. This CDR3 is 14 amino acids long. Between the trimmed V and J ends, which lost 0 bases and 7 bases, there was a span of 11 bases. The CDR3 loop is CASSVGRVRQPQHF. The CDR3 nucleotides are TGTGCCAGCAGCGTAGGGAGGGTTAGGCAGCCCCAGCATTTT.

The V and J genes are TRBV28 and TRBJ1-1; unclear D gene. The CDR3 length is 15 residues. Trimming stripped 3 bases from V and 1 base from J, with 12 bases between. CDR1 and CDR2 from the germline V gene are MDHEN and SYDVKM. For the CDR3, the DNA is TGTGCCAGCAGTTTGACCCCTGTGCAGAACACTGAAGCTTTCTTT. Amino acids: CASSLTPVQNTEAFF.

CDR3 amino acids: CSVRANRGNEQFF. The CDR3 DNA reads TGCAGCGTCCGTGCGAACAGGGGCAATGAGCAGTTCTTC. The rearrangement links TRBV29-1 to TRBJ2-1; 7 positions match TRBD1. Trimming took 6 bases from V and 6 from J; bases not matched to a gene: 8. The CDR3 contains 13 residues. CDR1 and CDR2 (germline): SQVTM, ANQGSEA.